This T cell receptor (beta chain) was observed in a study of blood T cell repertoires in COVID-19. Assay: immunoSEQ multiplex PCR; the TCRdb copy retains only in-frame clones and omits some. The repertoire includes fewer than 400,000 clones, about nine tenths of them detected once, and around 10% sits in the top ten. The CDR3 is 17 residues long. Per the germline V gene, CDR1 is MNHEY and CDR2 is SMNVEV (reference sequence). J was trimmed by 7 bases and V by 5 bases; bases with no gene match: 12. The receptor was isolated from a woman aged 18-35 years who had recovered from COVID-19. The rearrangement links TRBV27 to TRBJ2-1; 12 bases agree with TRBD1. Sequences were obtained from PBMCs or T cells enriched from blood (not recorded which). CDR3: CASSQRPLGQGANEQFF. The CDR3, as DNA: TGTGCCAGCAGTCAACGACCGTTGGGACAGGGGGCGAATGAGCAGTTCTTC.